What follows is one T cell receptor beta chain and its context. This sample stems from a study of OX40 agonist ivuxolimab in advanced cancers. The wider study: Therapy given before enrollment (anti-PD-1, anti-PD-L1 or anti-CTLA-4) was allowed, and 40% had some.

TCRdb's table, derived via immunoSEQ multiplex PCR, lists solely in-frame clones and lacks some. The sample contains 55,000 to 80,000 clones, about 85% of which appear only once. Sequenced here: CD4+ or CD8+ T cells sorted from blood, sampled in a trial of the OX40 agonist ivuxolimab. The sequence came from an adult with an advanced solid tumor such as melanoma, head and neck, liver or kidney cancer.

The CDR3, as DNA: TGCGCCAGCAGCTGGACGAGCGGGGGTTCCTACAATGAGCAGTTCTTC. Translated, it gives CASSWTSGGSYNEQFF. The rearrangement joins TRBV5-1 to TRBJ2-1; 8 positions match TRBD2. With 3 bases clipped from V and 1 base from J, the junction kept 6 bases outside the gene matches. Germline V gene data show CDR1 as SGHRS and CDR2 as YFSETQ. CDR3 length equals 16 residues.